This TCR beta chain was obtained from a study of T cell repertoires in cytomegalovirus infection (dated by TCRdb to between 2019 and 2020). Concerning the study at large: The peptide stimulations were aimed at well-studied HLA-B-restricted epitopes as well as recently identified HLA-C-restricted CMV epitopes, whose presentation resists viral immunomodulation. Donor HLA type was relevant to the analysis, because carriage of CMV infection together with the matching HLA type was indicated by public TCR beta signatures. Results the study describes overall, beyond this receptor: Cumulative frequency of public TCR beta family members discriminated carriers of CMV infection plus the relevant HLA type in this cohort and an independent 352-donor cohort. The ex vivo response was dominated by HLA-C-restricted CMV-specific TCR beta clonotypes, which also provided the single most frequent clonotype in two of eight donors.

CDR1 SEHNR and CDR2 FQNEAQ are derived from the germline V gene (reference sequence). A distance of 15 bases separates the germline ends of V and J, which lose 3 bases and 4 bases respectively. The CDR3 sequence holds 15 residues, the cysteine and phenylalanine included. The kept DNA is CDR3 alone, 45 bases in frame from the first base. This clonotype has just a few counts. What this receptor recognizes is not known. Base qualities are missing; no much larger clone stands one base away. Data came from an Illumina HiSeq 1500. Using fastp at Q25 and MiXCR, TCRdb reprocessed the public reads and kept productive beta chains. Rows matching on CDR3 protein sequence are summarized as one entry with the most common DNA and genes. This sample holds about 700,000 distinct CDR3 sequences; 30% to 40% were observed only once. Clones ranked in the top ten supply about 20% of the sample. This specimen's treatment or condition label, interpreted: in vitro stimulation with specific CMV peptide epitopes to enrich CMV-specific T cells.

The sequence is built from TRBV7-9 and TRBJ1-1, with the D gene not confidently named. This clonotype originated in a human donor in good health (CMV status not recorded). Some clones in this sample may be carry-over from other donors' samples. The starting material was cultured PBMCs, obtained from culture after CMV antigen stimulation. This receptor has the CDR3 CASSLASGLGTEAFF. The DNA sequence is TGTGCCAGCAGCTTGGCTTCAGGCCTGGGCACTGAAGCTTTCTTT.